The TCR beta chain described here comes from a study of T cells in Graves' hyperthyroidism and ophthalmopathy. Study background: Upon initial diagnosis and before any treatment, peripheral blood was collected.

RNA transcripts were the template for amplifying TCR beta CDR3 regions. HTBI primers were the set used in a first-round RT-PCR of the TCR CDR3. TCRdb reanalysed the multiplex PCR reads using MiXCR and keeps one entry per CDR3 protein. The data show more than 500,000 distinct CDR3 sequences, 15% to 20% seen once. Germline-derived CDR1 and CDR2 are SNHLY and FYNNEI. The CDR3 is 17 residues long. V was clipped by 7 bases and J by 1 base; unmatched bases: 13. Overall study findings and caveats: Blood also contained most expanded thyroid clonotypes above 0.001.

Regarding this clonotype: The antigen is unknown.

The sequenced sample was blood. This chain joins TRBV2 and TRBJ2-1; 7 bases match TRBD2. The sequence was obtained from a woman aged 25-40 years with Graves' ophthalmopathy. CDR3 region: CASKRDYPSDSYNEQFF. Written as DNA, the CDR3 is TGTGCCAGCAAACGGGACTACCCGTCAGATTCCTACAATGAGCAGTTCTTC.